This entry concerns a single T cell receptor (beta chain). The antigen is unknown. The record originates from a study of cytomegalovirus exposure and HLA in healthy donors. Trimming took 1 base from V and 0 from J; bases not matched to a gene: 7. The CDR3 has 17 amino acids. Germline V gene sequence: CDR1 WNHNN, CDR2 SYGVQD (reference sequence). Vbeta (60) and Jbeta (13) primers were used in the PCR. The protocol was immunoSEQ multiplex PCR, while the TCRdb copy is restricted to in-frame clones and leaves out a portion. This table holds about 160,000 clones, 65% to 80% found once. Findings of the study overall: An observed cluster of highly shared sequence variants was recorded as a likely sequencing artifact.

The sample was PBMCs. The sequence was obtained from a middle-aged woman in good health and CMV-seropositive. The rearrangement uses TRBV10-1 and TRBJ2-7, with 9 bases aligning to TRBD2. In DNA form, the CDR3 reads TGCGCCAGCAGTGAGTGTTCAGCGGGGGGACTCTCCTACGAGCAGTACTTC. Protein sequence: CASSECSAGGLSYEQYF.